Listed here is a single TCR beta chain. Its antigen is unidentified. CDR1 and CDR2 from the germline V gene are SGHNT and YYREEE (reference sequence). The CDR3 is made up of 13 amino acids. Trimming left V 2 bases short and J 9 bases short, with 9 bases between. TCRdb reanalysed the reads using MiXCR and keeps one entry per CDR3 protein. The top ten hold about 39% of the sample, which has 450,000 to 600,000 distinct CDR3 sequences, roughly 46% seen once. The data stem from a study of T cell repertoires in cytomegalovirus infection. Study details: The authors used CMV epitopes that were HLA-C-restricted (recently identified) and HLA-B-restricted (well studied). In public TCR beta signatures, there were indications of both CMV infection and matching HLA type. General observations from the study: Summed public TCR beta family frequency identified CMV carriers bearing the relevant HLA. The ex vivo response was dominated by HLA-C-restricted CMV-specific TCR beta clonotypes.

The chain has TRBV5-4 and TRBJ1-6, with D maybe TRBD1 (6 bases). The clonotype was recovered from a human donor in good health (CMV status not recorded). Some clones in this sample may be carry-over from other donors' samples. The sequenced sample was cultured PBMCs, obtained from culture after CMV antigen stimulation. CDR3 protein: CASSLGGSSPLHF. CDR3 nucleotides: TGTGCCAGCAGCTTAGGGGGGTCTTCACCCCTCCACTTT.